This record looks at one TCR beta chain sequence and its context. The germline gives CDR1 SGHRS, CDR2 YFSETQ. The length of the CDR3 is 13 residues. V lost 2 bases and J 1 base, leaving 6 bases between the germline ends. As it was prepared, the TCRbeta library received unique molecular identifiers. TCRdb re-derived calls from the PCR reads in MiXCR, one entry per CDR3 protein. The repertoire consists of about 540,000 distinct CDR3 sequences, with around 17% occurring once and the leading ten covering roughly 3.3%. The data belong to a study of T-cell reconstitution after alpha-beta-depleted transplantation in children.

The starting material was PBMCs from the stem cell graft donor, obtained from the stem cell graft. The sequence derives from a human donor who donated a stem cell graft to a child with acute lymphoblastic leukemia. The chain joins TRBV5-1 to TRBJ2-5; D gene uncertain. The CDR3 sequence is CASSFQAQETQYF. DNA for the CDR3: TGCGCCAGCAGCTTCCAGGCCCAAGAGACCCAGTACTTC.